Following are 28 T cell receptor beta chains from one sample sequenced in a study of shared clonotypes between healthy human individuals (dated by TCRdb to 2020 to 2022). The library was obtained by the immunoSEQ multiplex PCR assay. TCRdb took over this immuneACCESS table, retaining in-frame rearrangements with V and J assigned. Such tables are incomplete; in checked studies, under half of the missing clones stem from an unresolved V gene, and the remainder is unexplained. This sample gives 550,000 to 700,000 clones in total; around 78% of them show up just once. The ten largest clones represent around 2% of the sample. Sequencing used memory CD4+ T cells sorted from blood. The cell subset or site label here, explained by the study, means: CD45RA-negative fraction. All receptors derive from a woman in her twenties or thirties in good health.

This clone was seen only a few times. This chain joins TRBV6-1 and TRBJ1-1; 8 nucleotides line up with TRBD1. The CDR3 totals 14 residues. Germline CDR1 and CDR2: MNHNS and SASEGT. V lost 8 bases to trimming and J lost 4 bases; unmatched junction nucleotides: 9. The CDR3: CASGETGAVTEAFF. CDR3 in DNA: TGTGCCAGCGGGGAGACAGGGGCGGTCACTGAAGCTTTCTTT.

This clone was observed many times. The chain has TRBV28 and TRBJ1-3, with D possibly being TRBD1 (6 bases). The CDR3 length is 16 residues. Trimming cost V 4 bases and J 8 bases, with 21 bases left between them. Germline-derived CDR1 and CDR2 are MDHEN and SYDVKM. CDR3 in amino acids: CASSSTRGGKRDTIYF. The CDR3 DNA follows: TGTGCCAGCAGTTCTACCCGAGGGGGGAAGAGGGACACCATATATTTT.

This clone was seen only once. This rearrangement joins TRBV6-4 to TRBJ2-3, with a weak D call TRBD2 (6 bases). This CDR3 is 13 amino acids long. The V gene lost 6 bases and the J gene lost 6 bases, with 13 bases spanning the gap. Per the germline V gene, CDR1 is MRHNA and CDR2 is SNTAGT. CDR3 nucleotide sequence: TGTGCCAGCAGGACTACTAGCTCCGATACGCAGTATTTT. The encoded protein is CASRTTSSDTQYF.

The rearrangement links TRBV19 to TRBJ2-1; TRBD1 agrees at 8 bases. There are 17 residues in the CDR3. The germline V gene encodes CDR1 LNHDA and CDR2 SQIVND (reference sequence). The V gene end was trimmed by 4 bases and the J gene end by 2 bases; junction bases not matched to a gene: 10. The CDR3 spells CASSTPTGGGAYNEQFF. DNA of the CDR3: TGTGCCAGTAGTACCCCAACAGGGGGTGGCGCCTACAATGAGCAGTTCTTC. Looking up the rest from reference TRBV19 and TRBJ2-1 gives the full variable domain: DGGITQSPKYLFRKEGQNVTLSCEQNLNHDAMYWYRQDPGQGLRLIYYSQIVNDFQKGDIAEGYSVSREKKESFPLTVTSAQKNPTAFYLCASSTPTGGGAYNEQFFGPGTRLTVL.

The chain is built from TRBV18 and TRBJ1-2; TRBD1 aligns across 7 bases. Germline CDR1 is KGHSH and CDR2 is LQKENI. This CDR3 has 13 residues. V gave up 2 bases and J gave up 8 bases; unmatched junction bases: 5. CDR3 bases: TGTGCCAGCTCACCAGACAGGGACGGCGGCTACACCTTC. This gives the protein CASSPDRDGGYTF.

This clone was recorded a few times. This sequence joins TRBV7-6 and TRBJ2-6; the match to TRBD1 covers 9 bases. CDR3 length: 16 amino acids. V gave up 4 bases and J gave up 2 bases; unmatched junction bases: 3. Germline assignment: CDR1 SGHVS and CDR2 FNYEAQ. As DNA, the CDR3 is TGTGCCAGCAGCTATAACAGGGGGCCTGGGGCCAACGTCCTGACTTTC. It translates to CASSYNRGPGANVLTF. The full variable domain, with the rest looked up from reference TRBV7-6 and TRBJ2-6, is GAGVSQSPRYKVTKRGQDVALRCDPISGHVSLYWYRQALGQGPEFLTYFNYEAQQDKSGLPNDRFSAERPEGSISTLTIQRTEQRDSAMYRCASSYNRGPGANVLTFGAGSRLTVL.

This clone was seen a handful of times. A clone one base away is much larger, so this may be a read error. Other DNA sequences within the sample encode an identical CDR3. V is TRBV28 and J is TRBJ1-5; no firm D call. The germline V gene encodes CDR1 MDHEN and CDR2 SYDVKM. Trimming took 6 bases from V and 1 from J, leaving 4 bases between them. The CDR3 has 12 amino acids. Written as DNA, the CDR3 is TGTGCCAGCAGGGGCAGCAATCAGCCCCAGCATTTT. Encoded protein: CASRGSNQPQHF. The whole variable domain, filled in from reference TRBV28 and TRBJ1-5, reads DVKVTQSSRYLVKRTGEKVFLECVQDMDHENMFWYRQDPGLGLRLIYFSYDVKMKEKGDIPEGYSVSREKKERFSLILESASTNQTSMYLCASRGSNQPQHFGDGTRLSIL.

This sequence joins TRBV19 and TRBJ1-5; D gene ambiguous. Trimming removed 7 bases at V and 1 base at J, with 14 bases between. The CDR3 length is 15 residues. Germline CDR1 and CDR2: LNHDA and SQIVND (reference sequence). Here the CDR3 reads CASIPETSSNQPQHF. The DNA for the CDR3 is TGTGCCAGTATCCCAGAGACTTCGAGCAATCAGCCCCAGCATTTT.

This rearrangement joins TRBV7-2 to TRBJ1-1, with D possibly matching TRBD1 (5 bases). Between the trimmed V and J ends, which lost 6 bases and 2 bases, there was a span of 13 bases. Germline V gene data show CDR1 as SGHTA and CDR2 as FQGNSA. CDR3 length: 14 amino acids. For the CDR3, the DNA is TGTGCCAGCAGAGCTGGCAGGGTCAACACTGAAGCTTTCTTT. This codes for CASRAGRVNTEAFF. The variable domain in full, with the rest retrieved from reference TRBV7-2 and TRBJ1-1, is GAGVSQSPSNKVTEKGKDVELRCDPISGHTALYWYRQSLGQGLEFLIYFQGNSAPDKSGLPSDRFSAERTGGSVSTLTIQRTQQEDSAVYLCASRAGRVNTEAFFGQGTRLTVV.

In the case of this clone: The same CDR3 arises from other DNA sequences in this sample as well. The chain employs TRBV5-1 and TRBJ2-1; 12 nucleotides agree with TRBD2. This CDR3 region has 20 residues. V was clipped by 3 bases and J by 2 bases; unmatched bases: 15. Germline V gene sequence: CDR1 SGHRS, CDR2 YFSETQ. The DNA of the CDR3 is TGCGCCAGCAGCTCCTCGGGACTAGCGGGCGCAAAGATGGCCTACAATGAGCAGTTCTTC. Translating gives CASSSSGLAGAKMAYNEQFF.

The genes are TRBV5-4 and TRBJ2-2; a weak D match, TRBD1 (5 bases). Germline loops: CDR1 SGHNT, CDR2 YYREEE (reference sequence). This CDR3 has 16 amino acids. V lost 0 bases and J lost 3, with 12 bases in between. The CDR3 sequence: CASSLDPGLDTGELFF. Here the CDR3 DNA reads TGTGCCAGCAGCTTGGATCCAGGGTTAGACACCGGGGAGCTGTTTTTT.

The chain employs TRBV5-1 and TRBJ2-3, with D possibly TRBD2 on 5 matching bases. The CDR3 has 16 residues. V was clipped by 2 bases and J by 3 bases, with 16 bases between them. Germline CDR1 reads SGHRS; CDR2 reads YFSETQ. CDR3 sequence reads: CASSFNDRRGTDTQYF. The CDR3 coding sequence is TGCGCCAGCAGCTTCAACGATCGTCGCGGGACAGATACGCAGTATTTT.

The genes are TRBV6-5 and TRBJ2-7; a possible D gene is TRBD2 (6 bases). Germline V gene data show CDR1 as MNHEY and CDR2 as SVGAGI. This CDR3 has 14 residues. The germline V and J ends were trimmed by 2 bases and 3 bases, with 11 bases remaining between them. The CDR3 region is CASSYRQGGYEQYF. CDR3 nucleotides: TGTGCCAGCAGTTACCGGCAGGGAGGCTACGAGCAGTACTTC.

The V and J genes are TRBV14 and TRBJ2-3; 7 nucleotides align to TRBD1. The J segment lost 0 bases and the V segment lost 6 bases, leaving 0 bases of the junction unmatched. Per the germline V gene, CDR1 is SGHDN and CDR2 is FVKESK. The CDR3 totals 13 residues. The DNA for the CDR3 is TGTGCCAGCAGGGGACAGAGCACAGATACGCAGTATTTT. This sequence encodes CASRGQSTDTQYF.

The chain uses TRBV29-1 and TRBJ2-3; no clear D gene. Germline V gene sequence: CDR1 SQVTM, CDR2 ANQGSEA. This CDR3 comprises 12 residues. Trimming pared 6 bases from V and 3 bases from J, leaving 10 bases between. CDR3 DNA: TGCAGCGTGAAACCCACAACAGATACGCAGTATTTT. This gives the protein CSVKPTTDTQYF.

This sequence joins TRBV2 and TRBJ2-5, with 12 positions matching TRBD2. V lost 5 bases to trimming and J lost 4 bases; unmatched junction nucleotides: 8. Germline loops: CDR1 SNHLY, CDR2 FYNNEI. The CDR3 consists of 16 residues. Written as DNA, the CDR3 is TGTGCCAGCAGTTTTGAACCGGGACTAGCGGGAGAGACCCAGTACTTC. It translates to CASSFEPGLAGETQYF.

The chain recombines TRBV7-9 with TRBJ1-4, with D maybe TRBD1 (6 bases). The CDR3 is made up of 14 amino acids. V shed 5 bases and J shed 4 bases, with 11 bases lying between them. From germline, CDR1 is SEHNR and CDR2 FQNEAQ (reference sequence). Here the CDR3 reads CASSQGTLNEKLFF. In DNA form, the CDR3 reads TGTGCCAGCAGCCAGGGGACCCTTAATGAAAAACTGTTTTTT.

This clone was detected many times. CDR3 sequence (DNA): TGTGCCAGTAGTATAATTGGGGAAGGCGCCAATCAGCCCCAGCATTTT. It codes for CASSIIGEGANQPQHF. The rearrangement links TRBV19 to TRBJ1-5; no firm D call. Germline V gives CDR1 LNHDA, CDR2 SQIVND (reference sequence). The CDR3 totals 16 residues. Trimming took off 2 bases at V and 3 bases at J, with 14 bases between the two ends.

This chain connects TRBV9 to TRBJ2-6, with D unresolved. V shed 7 bases and J shed 1 base, with 0 bases lying between them. CDR1 and CDR2 (germline): SGDLS, YYNGEE. The CDR3 loop spans 11 amino acids. CDR3 nucleotides: TGTGCCAGCTCTGGGGCCAACGTCCTGACTTTC. Encoded protein: CASSGANVLTF.

The gene calls are TRBV15 and TRBJ2-2, with D perhaps given as TRBD1 or TRBD2 (6 bases each). V lost 7 bases and J 3 bases, leaving 15 bases between the germline ends. This CDR3 spans 15 amino acids. The germline V gene encodes CDR1 LNHNV and CDR2 YYDKDF (reference sequence). DNA for the CDR3: TGTGCCACCACCCCTGGGGGGCTTCACACCGGGGAGCTGTTTTTT. Its translation is CATTPGGLHTGELFF.

This clone came up a few times. The chain carries TRBV27 and TRBJ1-1; 8 bases map to TRBD1. With V trimmed by 3 bases and J by 5 bases, 8 bases remained unmatched. CDR1 MNHEY and CDR2 SMNVEV come from the germline V gene (reference sequence). The CDR3 is 15 amino acids. The CDR3 coding sequence is TGTGCCAGCAGTTTTCGGCAGGGGGCACCAACTGAAGCTTTCTTT. It encodes CASSFRQGAPTEAFF.

The genes are TRBV7-2 and TRBJ2-7; 7 nucleotides agree with TRBD2. CDR3 length: 16 residues. V shed 2 bases, J shed 0 bases, and the junction held 7 bases outside the gene matches. Germline loops: CDR1 SGHTA, CDR2 FQGNSA. The CDR3 DNA follows: TGTGCCAGCAGCTTAAGCCCAGCGGGGATCTCCTACGAGCAGTACTTC. Translated: CASSLSPAGISYEQYF.

The chain recombines TRBV19 with TRBJ1-2, with D perhaps matching TRBD1 (6 bases). The CDR3 runs 13 residues. Germline V lookup: CDR1 LNHDA, CDR2 SQIVND (reference sequence). The germline V and J ends were trimmed by 6 bases and 1 base, with 9 bases remaining between them. The CDR3 bases are TGTGCCAGTAGGACAGGTGTTAACTATGGCTACACCTTC. Its protein is CASRTGVNYGYTF.

This rearrangement joins TRBV11-2 to TRBJ2-7; 10 positions match TRBD2. CDR3 length: 14 amino acids. CDR1 is SGHAT, CDR2 FQNNGV, per germline. V lost 5 bases and J lost 6; bases outside the gene matches: 7. The CDR3 nucleotides read TGTGCCAGCAGCCTCGGCCTAGCGGGAGCCGAGCAGTACTTC. This gives the protein CASSLGLAGAEQYF.

The chain couples TRBV6-1 to TRBJ2-2; D not certain. CDR3 length equals 12 residues. Trimming left V 3 bases short and J 8 bases short, with 7 bases between. Germline V lookup: CDR1 MNHNS, CDR2 SASEGT. This CDR3 is CASSDDWGELFF. The CDR3, as DNA: TGTGCCAGCAGTGACGACTGGGGGGAGCTGTTTTTT.

The rearrangement uses TRBV11-2 and TRBJ2-2; D uncertain. Germline V gives CDR1 SGHAT, CDR2 FQNNGV. Trimming took 2 bases from V and 0 from J, leaving 13 bases between them. The CDR3 contains 17 residues. The CDR3 is CASSLFLTASNTGELFF. For the CDR3, the DNA is TGTGCCAGCAGCTTATTCCTAACGGCTTCGAACACCGGGGAGCTGTTTTTT. Filled out from reference TRBV11-2 and TRBJ2-2, the complete variable domain reads EAGVAQSPRYKIIEKRQSVAFWCNPISGHATLYWYQQILGQGPKLLIQFQNNGVVDDSQLPKDRFSAERLKGVDSTLKIQPAKLEDSAVYLCASSLFLTASNTGELFFGEGSRLTVL.

This clone was observed a few times. The chain has TRBV11-1 and TRBJ1-2, with a tentative D call TRBD1 (5 bases). Germline V lookup: CDR1 SGHAT, CDR2 FQDESV (reference sequence). This CDR3 region has 14 residues. With 3 bases removed from V and 6 bases from J, the gap between germline ends came to 14 bases. CDR3 DNA: TGTGCCAGCAGCTTCTGGACGGGGGATAATGGCTACACCTTC. Translated: CASSFWTGDNGYTF.

Points on this clone: This likely traces to a read error, being one base from a far larger clone. J is TRBJ1-5 and V is TRBV7-3; D gene unclear. With 4 bases removed from V and 0 bases from J, the gap between germline ends came to 4 bases. Germline loops: CDR1 SGHTA, CDR2 FQGTGA. The CDR3 has 13 residues. The CDR3 region is CASSWDSNQPQHF. The DNA for the CDR3 is TGTGCCAGCAGCTGGGATAGCAATCAGCCCCAGCATTTT.